These 5 T cell receptor beta chains were all obtained from the same sample, sequenced in a study of blood T cell repertoires in COVID-19. The protocol was immunoSEQ multiplex PCR, while the TCRdb copy is restricted to in-frame clones and leaves out a portion. The table records around 300,000 clones, under 90% of them present only once. Input material: PBMCs or T cells enriched from blood (not recorded which). Receptors were obtained from a woman in her thirties or forties who had recovered from COVID-19.

This clone was seen a single time. The chain carries TRBV4-1 and TRBJ1-3, with TRBD1 identical over 8 bases. Germline V gene sequence: CDR1 MGHRA, CDR2 YSYEKL. V shed 0 bases, J shed 7 bases, and the junction held 8 bases outside the gene matches. The CDR3 spans 16 residues. CDR3: CASSQEERQGQNTIYF. In DNA, the CDR3 is TGCGCCAGCAGCCAAGAGGAGAGACAGGGGCAGAACACCATATATTTT.

The J gene is TRBJ1-2, the V gene TRBV10-3; TRBD1 might be the D (5 bases). V lost 4 bases, J lost 4 bases, and 10 bases lay in between. CDR3 length: 13 amino acids. The V gene's germline CDR1 is ENHRY and CDR2 SYGVKD. This CDR3 reads CAISAQGGYGYTF. The CDR3 nucleotides read TGTGCCATCAGTGCCCAGGGAGGCTATGGCTACACCTTC.

This clone was seen just once. V is TRBV11-2 and J is TRBJ1-2, with D tentatively TRBD1 (5 bases). The germline V and J ends were trimmed by 5 bases and 3 bases, with 13 bases remaining between them. This CDR3 has 14 amino acids. CDR1 and CDR2 from the germline V gene are SGHAT and FQNNGV. In DNA, the CDR3 is TGTGCCAGCAGCACCTCCCTAGGGGACTATGGCTACACCTTC. It translates to CASSTSLGDYGYTF. The full variable domain, rest sourced from reference TRBV11-2 and TRBJ1-2, is EAGVAQSPRYKIIEKRQSVAFWCNPISGHATLYWYQQILGQGPKLLIQFQNNGVVDDSQLPKDRFSAERLKGVDSTLKIQPAKLEDSAVYLCASSTSLGDYGYTFGSGTRLTVV.

The rearrangement links TRBV2 to TRBJ2-5; 8 bases agree with TRBD1. The CDR3 sequence is 13 residues long. The ends lost 6 bases at V and 4 bases at J; junction bases unmatched: 4. Germline V gene data show CDR1 as SNHLY and CDR2 as FYNNEI. CDR3 in amino acids: CASSDRGGETQYF. The CDR3, as DNA: TGTGCCAGCAGCGACAGGGGTGGAGAGACCCAGTACTTC.

This chain links TRBV27 with TRBJ2-1; 7 bases are a match to TRBD1. The CDR3 is 15 amino acids. The trim removed 5 bases at V and 4 bases at J, leaving 8 bases unmatched. The germline V gene encodes CDR1 MNHEY and CDR2 SMNVEV (reference sequence). CDR3 amino acids: CASSHRDRKYNEQFF. The CDR3 DNA reads TGTGCCAGCAGTCACCGGGACAGAAAGTACAATGAGCAGTTCTTC.